The rows below give T cell receptor beta chains drawn from one sample of a study of graft-versus-host responses after intestinal transplantation. Method: immunoSEQ multiplex PCR; TCRdb's copy keeps in-frame clones and lacks some. The sample includes around 21,000 clones, about 45% of them seen just once. The input for sequencing was alloreactive CD8+ T cells from a mixed lymphocyte reaction culture, taken before transplantation. Receptors were obtained from a human patient who was an organ donor for intestinal transplantation. Each CDR3 is given with its conserved first and last residue. The D gene is left open where the match is weak. Not every row has a clone size; where given, it reads once, few, many or a size class.

V gene,D gene,clone size,J gene,CDR3 DNA,CDR3 protein
TRBV11-2,TRBD2,few,TRBJ2-4,TGTGCCAGCAGCTTAGATCGGGGAGGGAACTGGAAAAACATTCAGTACTTC,CASSLDRGGNWKNIQYF
TRBV10-3,TRBD2,-,TRBJ2-3,TGTGCCATCAGGAACCCTAGCGGGACAAAGGGAGATACGCAGTATTTT,CAIRNPSGTKGDTQYF
TRBV28,TRBD2,-,TRBJ2-2,TGTGCCAGCAGTTTACGAGCGGGGGACACCGGGGAGCTGTTTTTT,CASSLRAGDTGELFF
TRBV6-5,-,-,TRBJ2-7,TGTGCCAGCAAGACCTACGAGCAGTACTTC,CASKTYEQYF
TRBV6-5,-,-,TRBJ1-5,TGTGCCAGCAGTTACCTAAATCAGCCCCAGCATTTT,CASSYLNQPQHF
TRBV2,-,-,TRBJ2-2,TGTGCCAGCCAGAGAGGGGGGATGCGTTTAACCGGGGAGCTGTTTTTT,CASQRGGMRLTGELFF
TRBV30,-,-,TRBJ2-3,TGTGCCTGGAGTGTAATATGGGGCACAGATACGCAGTATTTT,CAWSVIWGTDTQYF
TRBV7-6,TRBD1,once,TRBJ2-7,TGTGCCAGCAGCTTAGCAGGGGGCTTCGACGAGCAGTACTTC,CASSLAGGFDEQYF
TRBV7-9,TRBD1,-,TRBJ2-3,TGTGCCAGCAGCTTAGCCGACAGGGTGAATCTCGGCACAGATACGCAGTATTTT,CASSLADRVNLGTDTQYF
TRBV5-1,-,few,TRBJ2-1,TGCGCCAGCAGCTTGGTCTTCGGTAGGCAGTTCTTC,CASSLVFGRQFF
TRBV7-4,-,-,TRBJ1-1,TGTGCCAGCAGCTTAGCGGGGAACGCTGAAGCTTTCTTT,CASSLAGNAEAFF
TRBV27,-,-,TRBJ1-5,TGTGCCAGCAGTGACTTTTACGATCAGCCCCAGCATTTT,CASSDFYDQPQHF
TRBV7-8,-,-,TRBJ2-2,TGTGCCAGCAGCGCCACTCGAGGGTTGCGGGGCACCGGGGAGCTGTTTTTT,CASSATRGLRGTGELFF
TRBV6-4,-,-,TRBJ1-5,TGTGCCAGTCCTGACCTGCAGCCCCAGCATTTT,CASPDLQPQHF
TRBV7-3,TRBD2,-,TRBJ2-3,TGTGCCAGCAGCTCAGGACTAGCGAGAGATACGCAGTATTTT,CASSSGLARDTQYF
TRBV11-2,-,-,TRBJ2-3,TGTGCCAGCAGCTTGACAGGTTATACGCAGTATTTT,CASSLTGYTQYF
TRBV6-5,-,-,TRBJ2-2,TGTGCCAGCAAGACGGCGAACACCGGGGAGCTGTTTTTT,CASKTANTGELFF
TRBV7-2,-,-,TRBJ2-1,TGTGCCAGCAGCTTAGCCTTTGGTAATGAGCAGTTCTTC,CASSLAFGNEQFF
TRBV7-3,-,-,TRBJ2-1,TGTGCCAGCAGCTTAAGGCCCAGGGGCTACAATGAGCAGTTCTTC,CASSLRPRGYNEQFF
TRBV4-2,TRBD2,-,TRBJ2-7,TGTGCCAGCAGCCACCGGACTAGTCGAGCCTACGAGCAGTACTTC,CASSHRTSRAYEQYF
TRBV4-2,-,-,TRBJ2-3,TGTGCCAGCAGCCAACAGGGAAAAGGAGATACGCAGTATTTT,CASSQQGKGDTQYF
TRBV28,TRBD2,-,TRBJ2-1,TGTGCCAGCAGTAATATAGCGGGGCTGGGGAATGAGCAGTTCTTC,CASSNIAGLGNEQFF
TRBV20-1,TRBD1,-,TRBJ1-2,TGCAGTGCTAGAGACCGGGACAGGGACACCTTC,CSARDRDRDTF
TRBV2,-,medium-sized,TRBJ1-5,TGTGCCAGCAGTGAGTATGGTAATCAGCCCCAGCATTTT,CASSEYGNQPQHF
TRBV27,-,-,TRBJ2-7,TGTGCCAGCAGTTTAACAGCATCCTATGGCGAGCAGTACTTC,CASSLTASYGEQYF
TRBV18,TRBD2,few,TRBJ2-7,TGTGCCAGCTCACCACACACGTTACTAGCGGGAGTATACGAGCAGTACTTC,CASSPHTLLAGVYEQYF
TRBV9,TRBD2,-,TRBJ2-7,TGTGCCAGCAGCCCTACCGGACTAGCCGGAGGGGAGCAGTACTTC,CASSPTGLAGGEQYF
TRBV6-1,TRBD1,few,TRBJ2-7,TGTGCCAGCAGTATTTCCGGGACAGGGATCTACGAGCAGTACTTC,CASSISGTGIYEQYF
TRBV4-1,-,-,TRBJ1-4,TGCGCCAGCAGCCAACTGTATGTGTGGGGGATGGGTGAAAAACTGTTTTTT,CASSQLYVWGMGEKLFF
TRBV9,-,few,TRBJ2-2,TGTGCCAGCAGCGTAGCTGGGTCCGGGGAGCTGTTTTTT,CASSVAGSGELFF
TRBV6-1,-,few,TRBJ2-1,TGTGCCAGCAGGGTGGATACTTGGTTCTTC,CASRVDTWFF